This record covers a single T cell receptor beta chain. As yet, its antigen is unknown. An end of the junction differs from the germline gene, which may be a read error. The sample comes from a study of tumor and adjacent non-tumor tissue in lung cancer. TCRbeta libraries were built with three rounds of nested PCR, modified from ARM-PCR. TCRdb itself ran the multiplex PCR reads through MiXCR, one entry per CDR3 protein. In the table there are approximately 65,000 distinct CDR3 sequences, around 60% of which are singletons. General study findings and limits: Higher tumor TCR diversity was associated with shorter survival.

The template was RNA from unsorted bulk tissue. The material sequenced was lung tumor tissue. The clonotype was recovered from a man aged 45-65 years with non-small cell lung cancer.

The CDR3 nucleotides read TGTGCCAGCCGCCTGGGACAGGGGGCCCAGCCCCTGCATTTT. Amino acids: CASRLGQGAQPLHF. This sequence joins TRBV11-2 and TRBJ1-5; TRBD1 agrees at 12 bases. Germline assignment: CDR1 SGHAT and CDR2 FQNNGV. The CDR3 is 14 residues long.